This T cell receptor beta chain was captured in a study of naive and memory T cell subsets. Four PCR rounds used nested alpha and beta constant region primers plus the SP2 primer. TCRdb reanalysed the 5' RACE reads using MiXCR and keeps one entry per CDR3 protein. Of over 45,000 distinct CDR3 sequences in the sample, approximately 4.5% were seen once. The CDR3 consists of 14 residues. In germline, CDR1 is PRHDT, CDR2 FYEKMQ (reference sequence). V was shortened by 2 bases and J by 11 bases, with 18 bases between the two germline ends. This clonotype was recorded at least ten times. A UMI-containing oligonucleotide was joined by 3' ligation to the TCR cDNA template.

The chain is built from TRBV13 and TRBJ1-1; D remains ambiguous. The receptor's source is a female donor in good health. The CDR3 sequence is CASSLSGKGGKAFF. The CDR3 DNA follows: TGTGCCAGCAGCTTATCTGGGAAGGGTGGTAAGGCTTTCTTT.